This T cell receptor (beta chain) was obtained from a study of siplizumab effects on memory and regulatory T cells. Study-wide results and caveats: Mappable CD4+ clones that were alloreactive averaged roughly 69% Treg-derived with siplizumab versus 25% to 30% in controls. For siplizumab cultures, the suppressive function of their proliferating Tregs was not confirmed. Naive-or-memory phenotypes were unassignable for roughly 80-96% of proliferating CD4+ or CD8+ clones.

The length of the CDR3 is 15 residues. Germline CDR1 MDHEN, CDR2 SYDVKM. Trimming pared 2 bases from V and 7 bases from J, leaving 15 bases between. Worth noting for this clone: Its antigen is currently unknown.

Per-sample assaying covered 10^5 or so TCR templates. Measured with immunoSEQ multiplex PCR; TCRdb has only the in-frame clones, and not every one. This table holds approximately 100,000 clones, roughly 92% found once. The rearrangement joins TRBV28 to TRBJ2-1; D is ambiguous. This TCR was sampled from a human donor in good health. Source material: Tregs sorted from blood. The CDR3 DNA reads TGTGCCAGCAGTTTACCCCAAGTAAGAAGGAATGAGCAGTTCTTC. Translation: CASSLPQVRRNEQFF.